This TCR beta chain was obtained from a study of CD8 T cells in ankylosing spondylitis. General study points: Ankylosing spondylitis blood appeared to be characterized by a TCR beta motif of 7 to 9 highly homologous variants.

TCR beta libraries were made by quantitative 5'-RACE with molecular barcodes. TCRdb called the 5' RACE reads again in MiXCR, with one record for every CDR3 protein. The repertoire holds about 440,000 distinct CDR3 sequences, roughly 17% seen once, with 1% in the top ten. On this clonotype itself: What it recognizes is unknown.

This CDR3 has 15 amino acids. The V gene's germline CDR1 is SGHTS and CDR2 YDEGEE. The V end was cut by 4 bases, the J end by 4 bases, with 15 bases between. The rearrangement links TRBV5-8 to TRBJ2-1; D might be TRBD2 (6 bases). Sequenced input: blood, either unsorted or a sorted T cell fraction (not recorded which). This TCR derives from a male donor with ankylosing spondylitis. The CDR3, as DNA: TGTGCCAGCAGCCCCGAGGCGGGGAAGTACAATGAGCAGTTCTTC. Its translation: CASSPEAGKYNEQFF. The whole variable domain, remainder taken from reference TRBV5-8 and TRBJ2-1, is EAGVTQSPTHLIKTRGQQATLRCSPISGHTSVYWYQQALGLGLQFLLWYDEGEERNRGNFPPRFSGRQFPNYSSELNVNALELEDSALYLCASSPEAGKYNEQFFGPGTRLTVL.